The 13 T cell receptor beta chains below were found in one sample sequenced in a study of tumor-infiltrating lymphocytes in oesophageal squamous cell carcinoma. A single record per CDR3 protein comes from TCRdb applying MiXCR to the PCR reads. The profile shows roughly 18,000 distinct CDR3 sequences, 40% to 55% of them singletons. The sample consisted of esophageal tumor tissue. The origin of the receptors is a male donor with esophageal squamous cell carcinoma.

This clonotype was counted only a few times. The CDR3 carries no conserved terminal phenylalanine or tryptophan, so it likely arises from a read error. No DNA is shown, since the ends of the CDR3 on it are uncertain; the CDR3 is the one TCRdb lists. The V and J genes are TRBV27 and TRBJ2-6; the table's D call of TRBD1 was not tested on the DNA. The CDR3 has 9 amino acids, counting both end residues. The germline V gene has CDR1 MNHEY and CDR2 SMNVEV (reference sequence). CDR3 protein: CASRRTSGT.

This clonotype appeared many times. A much larger clonotype is one base distant, so this may be a read error. This chain connects TRBV11-2 to TRBJ2-1; 7 bases fit TRBD1. The J call is doubtful: the DNA matches TRBJ2-7 better. CDR3 length: 15 residues. Germline V gene lookup returns CDR1 SGHAT and CDR2 FQNNGV. Here the CDR3 reads CASSSRDSSYNEQYF. Here the CDR3 DNA reads TGTGCCAGCAGCAGCCGGGACAGCTCCTACAATGAGCAGTACTTC.

This clonotype appeared once. The junction does not match germline at one end; this may be a read error. The V gene is TRBV7-3, the J gene TRBJ2-7; D gene uncertain. The CDR3 covers 13 residues. Germline V gene sequence: CDR1 SGHTA, CDR2 FQGTGA. The CDR3 here is CASSLMYNSPLHF. Here the CDR3 DNA reads TGTGCCAGCAGCTTAATGTATAATTCACCCCTCCACTTC.

This rearrangement joins TRBV7-2 to TRBJ2-6; D might be TRBD1 or TRBD2, each matching 5 bases. Germline V gives CDR1 SGHTA, CDR2 FQGNSA. The V and J ends lost 5 bases and 4 bases respectively, with 18 bases between them. The CDR3 spans 17 residues. CDR3 in DNA: TGTGCCAGCAGCCCGGGACCTGCGAGCTTCGGGGCCAACGTCCTGACTTTC. It specifies CASSPGPASFGANVLTF.

By sample fraction, this clonotype is medium-sized (0.01 to 0.1%). The rearrangement joins TRBV28 to TRBJ2-5; D remains ambiguous. The CDR3 runs 12 residues. The V end lost 3 bases, the J end lost 4 bases, and 6 bases lay between the germline ends. Germline V CDR1 and CDR2: MDHEN, SYDVKM. Here the CDR3 reads CASSFLRETQYF. The CDR3 DNA reads as TGTGCCAGCAGTTTTTTGAGAGAGACCCAGTACTTC.

This rearrangement joins TRBV12-3 or TRBV12-4 to TRBJ2-3; D gene unclear. Trimming cost V 8 bases and J 3 bases, with 6 bases left between them. CDR3 length equals 11 residues. The CDR3 region is CASPTTDTQYF. CDR3 sequence (DNA): TGTGCCAGCCCCACAACAGATACGCAGTATTTT.

This clonotype was recorded once. The rearrangement uses TRBV24-1 and TRBJ2-5, with 10 bases identical to TRBD1. From germline, CDR1 is KGHDR and CDR2 SFDVKD. The CDR3 runs to 14 residues. The V and J ends lost 3 bases and 4 bases, in that order; junction bases with no gene match: 1. This CDR3 is CATSDRTGGETQYF. The CDR3 bases are TGTGCCACCAGTGATCGGACAGGGGGAGAGACCCAGTACTTC.

This rearrangement joins TRBV20-1 to TRBJ2-7; 7 nucleotides line up with TRBD2. TRBJ2-1 explains the end of the DNA better; the J call may be wrong. This CDR3 contains 13 residues. Germline V CDR1 and CDR2: DFQATT, SNEGSKA (reference sequence). The CDR3 protein is CSARAPSGNEQFF. CDR3 DNA sequence: TGCAGTGCTAGAGCTCCTAGCGGCAATGAGCAGTTCTTC.

This clonotype occurred a few times. This chain connects TRBV7-6 to TRBJ2-3, with TRBD1 as a possible D gene (6 bases). From germline, CDR1 is SGHVS and CDR2 FNYEAQ. The CDR3 consists of 15 residues. Trimming removed 5 bases from V and 6 bases from J, with 18 bases in between. The CDR3 nucleotides read TGTGCCAGCAGCCAGTGGCTAGGCCAGGGGGATACGCAGTATTTT. As protein: CASSQWLGQGDTQYF.

This clonotype is medium-sized by share. V and J are TRBV7-9 and TRBJ2-1; TRBD1 might be the D (5 bases). CDR3 length: 13 residues. The germline V and J ends were trimmed by 6 bases and 0 bases, with 6 bases remaining between them. Germline CDR1 is SEHNR and CDR2 is FQNEAQ (reference sequence). CDR3 residues: CASSRGSYNEQFF. The CDR3 DNA reads as TGTGCCAGCAGTAGGGGCTCCTACAATGAGCAGTTCTTC.

Relative to its sample, this clonotype is medium-sized (0.01 to 0.1%). A much larger clone lies a single base off, so this may be a read error. The gene calls are TRBV7-9 and TRBJ2-1, with D perhaps TRBD2 (6 bases). The DNA matches TRBJ2-7 better at its end, which makes the J call doubtful. The CDR3 runs 15 residues. Germline CDR1 is SEHNR and CDR2 is FQNEAQ (reference sequence). CDR3: CASSFSGRSYNEQYF. DNA of the CDR3: TGTGCCAGCAGCTTTAGCGGCCGCTCCTACAATGAGCAGTACTTC.

This clonotype was counted between two and nine times. The chain links TRBV7-2 to TRBJ2-3; tentatively, D is TRBD1 (5 bases). The J call is in doubt because the DNA end fits TRBJ2-5 better. There are 13 residues in the CDR3. Germline loops: CDR1 SGHTA, CDR2 FQGNSA. CDR3 loop: CASSLVSGETQYF. The CDR3 coding sequence is TGTGCCAGCAGCTTAGTATCAGGGGAGACCCAGTACTTC.

This clonotype was seen a few times. A single base separates this from a much larger clone, so it may be a read error. V usage is TRBV25-1 and J usage is TRBJ2-1; TRBD1 agrees at 9 bases. In germline, CDR1 is MGHDK, CDR2 SYGVNS. The length of the CDR3 is 14 residues. V trimming: 3 bases; J trimming: 10 bases; junction bases outside the gene matches: 7. This CDR3 reads CASSDRTGDYEQFF. The CDR3 nucleotides read TGTGCCAGCAGTGACCGGACAGGGGACTACGAGCAGTTCTTC.